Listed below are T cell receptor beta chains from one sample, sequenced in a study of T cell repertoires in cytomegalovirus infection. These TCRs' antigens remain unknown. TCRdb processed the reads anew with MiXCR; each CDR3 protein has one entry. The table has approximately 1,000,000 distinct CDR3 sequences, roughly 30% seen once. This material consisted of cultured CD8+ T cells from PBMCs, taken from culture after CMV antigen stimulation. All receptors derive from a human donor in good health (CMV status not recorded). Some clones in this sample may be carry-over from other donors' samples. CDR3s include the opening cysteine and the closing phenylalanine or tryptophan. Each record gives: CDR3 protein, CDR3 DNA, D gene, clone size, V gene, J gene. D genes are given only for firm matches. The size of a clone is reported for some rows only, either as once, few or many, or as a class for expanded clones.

CDR3: CASSWGDSSDGDTQYF; DNA: TGTGCCAGCAGCTGGGGGGACAGTTCCGATGGAGATACGCAGTATTTT; D: NA; size: NA; V: TRBV5-6; J: TRBJ2-3
CDR3: CASSYSTRGTGELFF; DNA: TGTGCCAGCAGTTACTCGACGAGGGGAACCGGGGAGCTGTTTTTT; D: NA; size: NA; V: TRBV6-6; J: TRBJ2-2
CDR3: CASSFRDTNTEAFF; DNA: TGTGCCAGCTCATTCAGGGATACGAACACTGAAGCTTTCTTT; D: NA; size: few; V: TRBV18; J: TRBJ1-1
CDR3: CASSGGLEKLFF; DNA: TGTGCCAGCTCCGGCGGGCTTGAAAAACTGTTTTTT; D: NA; size: NA; V: TRBV7-8; J: TRBJ1-4
CDR3: CASSYTGTTGTGELFF; DNA: TGTGCCAGCAGTTACACCGGGACTACAGGCACCGGGGAGCTGTTTTTT; D: TRBD2; size: many; V: TRBV7-8; J: TRBJ2-2
CDR3: CAISRTSGGDQETQYF; DNA: TGTGCCATCAGCCGGACTAGCGGGGGGGACCAAGAGACCCAGTACTTC; D: TRBD2; size: few; V: TRBV10-3; J: TRBJ2-5
CDR3: CASSLAPLTGGYGYTF; DNA: TGCGCCAGCAGCTTGGCCCCCCTGACAGGGGGCTATGGCTACACCTTC; D: TRBD1; size: few; V: TRBV5-1; J: TRBJ1-2
CDR3: CASSPEPGWGTDTLYF; DNA: TGCGCCAGCAGCCCGGAACCGGGGTGGGGCACAGATACGCTGTATTTT; D: NA; size: NA; V: TRBV5-1; J: TRBJ2-3
CDR3: CASSPREGPEQFF; DNA: TGTGCCAGCAGCCCCAGGGAGGGGCCTGAGCAGTTCTTC; D: TRBD2; size: NA; V: TRBV7-9; J: TRBJ2-1
CDR3: CASRADDRKGLFGYTF; DNA: TGCGCCAGCAGGGCCGACGACCGAAAAGGTCTTTTTGGCTACACCTTC; D: NA; size: few; V: TRBV5-1; J: TRBJ1-2
CDR3: CASSQAGENIQYF; DNA: TGCGCCAGCAGCCAAGCCGGAGAAAACATTCAGTACTTC; D: NA; size: few; V: TRBV4-1; J: TRBJ2-4
CDR3: CASSLDRGVYQGEAFF; DNA: TGTGCCAGCAGCCTAGACAGGGGAGTATATCAAGGTGAAGCTTTCTTT; D: TRBD1; size: NA; V: TRBV6-1; J: TRBJ1-1
CDR3: CAIPTGGTGELFF; DNA: TGTGCCATTCCGACAGGGGGAACCGGGGAGCTGTTTTTT; D: TRBD1; size: NA; V: TRBV7-9; J: TRBJ2-2
CDR3: CASSFWTSGGADTQYF; DNA: TGTGCCAGCAGCTTTTGGACTAGCGGGGGGGCAGATACGCAGTATTTT; D: TRBD2; size: few; V: TRBV7-9; J: TRBJ2-3
CDR3: CASRRGAGQVNSPLHF; DNA: TGTGCCAGCCGCCGCGGGGCTGGTCAAGTTAATTCACCCCTCCACTTT; D: NA; size: NA; V: TRBV25-1; J: TRBJ1-6
CDR3: CASSRGINQPQHF; DNA: TGTGCCAGCAGCCGCGGTATCAATCAGCCCCAGCATTTT; D: NA; size: few; V: TRBV5-4; J: TRBJ1-5
CDR3: CASSHVDIYGYTF; DNA: TGCGCCAGCAGCCATGTGGACATCTATGGCTACACCTTC; D: NA; size: NA; V: TRBV4-1; J: TRBJ1-2
CDR3: CSSQDTGELFF; DNA: TGCAGCTCCCAGGATACCGGGGAGCTGTTTTTT; D: NA; size: NA; V: TRBV29-1; J: TRBJ2-2
CDR3: CASSNLAGGSNEQFF; DNA: TGTGCCAGCAGCAATCTAGCGGGGGGTAGCAATGAGCAGTTCTTC; D: TRBD2; size: NA; V: TRBV7-3; J: TRBJ2-1
CDR3: CASSLEGAGSGYTF; DNA: TGTGCCAGCAGCTTAGAAGGGGCAGGGTCTGGCTACACCTTC; D: NA; size: few; V: TRBV7-9; J: TRBJ1-2
CDR3: CATSRDLGALTSQYF; DNA: TGTGCCACCAGCAGAGATTTGGGGGCCCTCACGTCGCAGTATTTT; D: NA; size: NA; V: TRBV15; J: TRBJ2-3
CDR3: CASSQKWTATEAFF; DNA: TGTGCCAGCAGCCAAAAATGGACCGCGACTGAAGCTTTCTTT; D: NA; size: few; V: TRBV7-9; J: TRBJ1-1
CDR3: CASTPLQVTEAFF; DNA: TGTGCCAGCACCCCTTTACAGGTCACTGAAGCTTTCTTT; D: NA; size: few; V: TRBV12-3/TRBV12-4; J: TRBJ1-1
CDR3: CASSVGPGGITDTQYF; DNA: TGTGCCAGCAGCGTAGGTCCGGGGGGAATCACAGATACGCAGTATTTT; D: TRBD2; size: NA; V: TRBV9; J: TRBJ2-3
CDR3: CASSLPKDTQYF; DNA: TGTGCCAGCAGCCTACCGAAGGATACGCAGTATTTT; D: NA; size: once; V: TRBV7-8; J: TRBJ2-3
CDR3: CASSPSAHNEQFF; DNA: TGTGCCAGCAGTCCCTCAGCCCACAATGAGCAGTTCTTC; D: NA; size: few; V: TRBV6-2/TRBV6-3; J: TRBJ2-1
CDR3: CASSYSRQSFRPTEGRYNEQFF; DNA: TGTGCCAGCAGTTACTCCCGACAGTCTTTCCGACCGACGGAAGGTCGCTACAATGAGCAGTTCTTC; D: NA; size: few; V: TRBV6-5; J: TRBJ2-1
CDR3: CASSSPEGDKNIQYF; DNA: TGTGCCAGCAGCTCCCCCGAGGGGGACAAAAACATTCAGTACTTC; D: NA; size: many; V: TRBV7-8; J: TRBJ2-4
CDR3: CASSEGLPLHF; DNA: TGTGCCAGCAGTGAAGGTCTTCCCCTCCACTTT; D: NA; size: few; V: TRBV6-1; J: TRBJ1-6
CDR3: CATSSALAGITDTQYF; DNA: TGTGCCACCAGCAGCGCACTAGCGGGGATCACAGATACGCAGTATTTT; D: TRBD2; size: NA; V: TRBV15; J: TRBJ2-3
CDR3: CATWTGGNEQYF; DNA: TGTGCCACCTGGACAGGGGGCAATGAGCAGTACTTC; D: TRBD1; size: NA; V: TRBV19; J: TRBJ2-7
CDR3: CASSYSLLAGGPTGELFF; DNA: TGTGCCAGCAGTTACTCCTTACTAGCGGGGGGGCCCACCGGGGAGCTGTTTTTT; D: TRBD2; size: few; V: TRBV6-5; J: TRBJ2-2
CDR3: CASSWDRVLVSADTQYF; DNA: TGTGCCAGCAGCTGGGACAGGGTTTTGGTCTCTGCAGATACGCAGTATTTT; D: TRBD1; size: NA; V: TRBV7-2; J: TRBJ2-3
CDR3: CANIPSIISGGAVDEQFF; DNA: TGTGCCAACATCCCATCTATCATCAGCGGGGGGGCCGTCGACGAGCAGTTCTTC; D: TRBD2; size: NA; V: TRBV6-1; J: TRBJ2-1
CDR3: CASQKGGQGSWYEQFF; DNA: TGTGCCAGCCAAAAGGGGGGACAGGGGTCTTGGTATGAGCAGTTCTTC; D: TRBD1; size: NA; V: TRBV27; J: TRBJ2-1
CDR3: CASGPDQETQYF; DNA: TGTGCCAGTGGACCGGATCAAGAGACCCAGTACTTC; D: NA; size: few; V: TRBV19; J: TRBJ2-5
CDR3: CASNKERTNSPLHF; DNA: TGTGCCTCAAACAAGGAAAGAACCAATTCACCCCTCCACTTT; D: NA; size: NA; V: TRBV10-3; J: TRBJ1-6
CDR3: CANSSSDGNYGYTF; DNA: TGTGCCAACAGTTCGTCGGACGGGAACTATGGCTACACCTTC; D: NA; size: NA; V: TRBV27; J: TRBJ1-2
CDR3: CASSISTLGDTEAFF; DNA: TGTGCCAGTAGTATCTCGACACTTGGGGACACTGAAGCTTTCTTT; D: NA; size: NA; V: TRBV19; J: TRBJ1-1
CDR3: CASSQLAGGHTDTQYF; DNA: TGTGCCAGCAGCCAACTAGCGGGGGGGCACACAGATACGCAGTATTTT; D: TRBD2; size: NA; V: TRBV4-2; J: TRBJ2-3
CDR3: CASSFRKGLGTGAYNEQFF; DNA: TGTGCCAGCAGCTTTAGGAAGGGTTTGGGGACAGGGGCCTACAATGAGCAGTTCTTC; D: TRBD1; size: many; V: TRBV7-8; J: TRBJ2-1
CDR3: CASRAGGEAFF; DNA: TGTGCCAGCAGGGCAGGGGGCGAAGCTTTCTTT; D: TRBD1; size: NA; V: TRBV6-4; J: TRBJ1-1
CDR3: CASSFSVNYGYTF; DNA: TGTGCCAGCAGCTTTTCTGTTAACTATGGCTACACCTTC; D: NA; size: NA; V: TRBV7-6; J: TRBJ1-2
CDR3: CASSYDRRGSDGYTF; DNA: TGTGCCAGCAGTTACGACAGGAGGGGTTCGGACGGCTACACCTTC; D: NA; size: few; V: TRBV6-2/TRBV6-3; J: TRBJ1-2
CDR3: CASSRTGTSGEGPQYF; DNA: TGCGCCAGCAGCCGTACCGGGACTAGCGGGGAGGGGCCCCAGTACTTC; D: TRBD2; size: few; V: TRBV4-1; J: TRBJ2-5
CDR3: CASSLSPPEQFF; DNA: TGTGCCAGCAGCTTAAGCCCCCCGGAGCAGTTCTTC; D: NA; size: few; V: TRBV7-9; J: TRBJ2-1
CDR3: CASSQDSTGTPETQYF; DNA: TGCGCCAGCAGCCAAGATTCGACAGGGACCCCAGAGACCCAGTACTTC; D: TRBD1; size: NA; V: TRBV4-1; J: TRBJ2-5
CDR3: CASSRGHSNSPLHF; DNA: TGTGCCAGCAGCAGGGGACATAGTAATTCACCCCTCCACTTT; D: NA; size: NA; V: TRBV6-5; J: TRBJ1-6
CDR3: CASRVGRRGTEAFF; DNA: TGTGCCAGCAGGGTGGGCCGTCGGGGGACTGAAGCTTTCTTT; D: NA; size: NA; V: TRBV11-1; J: TRBJ1-1
CDR3: CASSPDWYTPNYGYTF; DNA: TGTGCCAGCAGCCCCGACTGGTACACCCCTAACTATGGCTACACCTTC; D: NA; size: NA; V: TRBV28; J: TRBJ1-2
CDR3: CASSYVDSAETQYF; DNA: TGTGCCAGCAGCTACGTGGACAGTGCGGAGACCCAGTACTTC; D: NA; size: many; V: TRBV7-8; J: TRBJ2-5
CDR3: CASSFVAKQETQYF; DNA: TGTGCCAGCAGTTTCGTAGCCAAACAAGAGACCCAGTACTTC; D: NA; size: NA; V: TRBV28; J: TRBJ2-5
CDR3: CASSSMSREAFF; DNA: TGTGCCAGCAGCTCTATGAGTCGTGAAGCTTTCTTT; D: NA; size: few; V: TRBV7-9; J: TRBJ1-1
CDR3: CASSYTQADTQYF; DNA: TGTGCCAGCAGTTACACGCAAGCAGATACGCAGTATTTT; D: NA; size: NA; V: TRBV6-2/TRBV6-3; J: TRBJ2-3
CDR3: CASSFGPNQETQYF; DNA: TGTGCCAGCAGTTTCGGGCCAAACCAAGAGACCCAGTACTTC; D: NA; size: NA; V: TRBV27; J: TRBJ2-5
CDR3: CSALDISNQPQHF; DNA: TGCAGTGCCCTGGACATTAGCAATCAGCCCCAGCATTTT; D: NA; size: NA; V: TRBV20-1; J: TRBJ1-5
CDR3: CASSPRGWAGELFF; DNA: TGTGCCAGCAGCCCCAGGGGGTGGGCCGGGGAGCTGTTTTTT; D: TRBD1; size: NA; V: TRBV28; J: TRBJ2-2